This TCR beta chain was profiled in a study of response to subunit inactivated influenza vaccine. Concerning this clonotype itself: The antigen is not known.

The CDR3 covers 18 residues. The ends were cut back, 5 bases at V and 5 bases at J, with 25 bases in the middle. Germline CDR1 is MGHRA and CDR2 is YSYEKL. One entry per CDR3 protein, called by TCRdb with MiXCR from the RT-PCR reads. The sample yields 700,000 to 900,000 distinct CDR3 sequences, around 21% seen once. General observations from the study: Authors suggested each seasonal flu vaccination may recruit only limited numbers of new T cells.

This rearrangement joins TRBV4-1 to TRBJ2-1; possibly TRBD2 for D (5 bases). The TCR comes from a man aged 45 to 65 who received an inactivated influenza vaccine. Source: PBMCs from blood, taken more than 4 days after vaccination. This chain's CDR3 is CASSADPSRARRNNEQFF. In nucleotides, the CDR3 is TGCGCCAGCAGCGCCGATCCTTCGAGGGCCAGGAGAAACAATGAGCAGTTCTTC.